This is a list of T cell receptor beta chains from one sample in a study of blood T cells in healthy people across ages. Each CDR3 protein is one row after TCRdb ran MiXCR on the 5' RACE reads. The sample records 980,000 or so distinct CDR3 sequences, roughly 48% being singletons. Source material: blood. The receptor set was obtained from a man aged 30 to 45 in good health. CDR3s include the opening cysteine and the closing phenylalanine or tryptophan. D genes are given only for firm matches. Clone size is not always given. Where it is, it says once, few, many or a class for expanded clones.

J,size,V,D,DNA,CDR3
TRBJ2-3,few,TRBV3-1,-,TGTGCCAGCAGCCAATTTACGGGAGATACGCAGTATTTT,CASSQFTGDTQYF
TRBJ2-3,few,TRBV4-1,-,TGCGCCAGCATCAAGGGGGGGGTTCTCACTAGCACAGATACGCAGTATTTT,CASIKGGVLTSTDTQYF
TRBJ2-7,-,TRBV20-1,TRBD1,TGCAGTGCAAAACCCGGGACAGGGGTCTCCTACGAGCAGTACTTC,CSAKPGTGVSYEQYF
TRBJ2-4,few,TRBV27,-,TGTGCCAGCACTGGGGGACAACTGAGGGCCAAAAACATTCAGTACTTC,CASTGGQLRAKNIQYF
TRBJ1-1,-,TRBV30,TRBD1,TGTGCCTGGAGTCCAACGGACAGGGGGCGCCGGGACACTGAAGCTTTCTTT,CAWSPTDRGRRDTEAFF
TRBJ2-1,once,TRBV10-3,TRBD2,TGTGCCATCAGTAATACTAGCGGGGGGTTCAATGAGCAGTTCTTC,CAISNTSGGFNEQFF
TRBJ2-7,-,TRBV10-3,-,TGTGCCGCCAACACCGATCGGGCAGGGCCCTACGAGCAGTACTTC,CAANTDRAGPYEQYF
TRBJ1-6,many,TRBV12-3/TRBV12-4,-,TGTGCCAGCAGTTTAGCTGCGGGTCGGTCACCCCTCCACTTT,CASSLAAGRSPLHF
TRBJ2-5,few,TRBV10-3,-,TGTGCCACCTCTAATGAAGAGACCCAGTACTTC,CATSNEETQYF
TRBJ1-2,-,TRBV14,-,TGTGCCAGCAGCCAAGCCGGACAGCGAAGCAAAGCTAACTATGGCTACACCTTC,CASSQAGQRSKANYGYTF
TRBJ1-6,-,TRBV21-1,-,TGTGCCAGCAGCGAAATCCTTCAAAGCCAGGGGTATAATTCACCCCTCCACTTT,CASSEILQSQGYNSPLHF
TRBJ2-5,-,TRBV6-1,TRBD1,TGTGCCAGCAGCCTCAACAGGGGATTGGAGACCCAGTACTTC,CASSLNRGLETQYF
TRBJ2-7,-,TRBV7-2,TRBD2,TGTGCCAGCAGCCACGGGACTAGTCTTTACGAGCAGTACTTC,CASSHGTSLYEQYF
TRBJ1-4,-,TRBV29-1,-,TGCAGCGTTGTGGACAGCGCAACTAATGAAAAACTGTTTTTT,CSVVDSATNEKLFF
TRBJ2-7,-,TRBV7-2,-,TGTGCCAGCAGCTTAACCCCCGACAGGCAAGCAGAGCAGTACTTC,CASSLTPDRQAEQYF
TRBJ2-7,once,TRBV6-6,-,TGTGCCAGCAGGCCCACTAGCTCCCATGAGCAGTACTTC,CASRPTSSHEQYF
TRBJ2-1,-,TRBV7-9,TRBD1,TGTGCCAGCAGCTTAGTAAAGGACAGGATGGATGAGCAGTTCTTC,CASSLVKDRMDEQFF
TRBJ2-4,-,TRBV6-6,-,TGTGCCAGCAGTAGTCCGGCAAGGGGCGGCGACATTCAGTACTTC,CASSSPARGGDIQYF
TRBJ1-1,-,TRBV13,-,TGTGCCAGCAGCTTAGGCGGGGGAAAGAGGGACACGGCTTTCTTT,CASSLGGGKRDTAFF
TRBJ2-3,-,TRBV20-1,-,TGCAGTGCCTTAAATCAGGTCGGGAGAGGGGACACAGATACGCAGTATTTT,CSALNQVGRGDTDTQYF
TRBJ2-5,few,TRBV27,-,TGTGCCAGCAGTTTCGACAGGGATCAACTTCGGGAGCAGTACTTC,CASSFDRDQLREQYF
TRBJ1-1,-,TRBV28,-,TGTGCCAGCGGAGCCGGGGCGGGGAACACTGAAGCTTTCTTT,CASGAGAGNTEAFF
TRBJ2-1,-,TRBV4-2,TRBD1,TGTGCCAGCAGCCATGGGGACAGGGTTAGCAATGAGCAGTTCTTC,CASSHGDRVSNEQFF
TRBJ2-1,few,TRBV2,TRBD2,TGTGCCAGCACCCTAGCGGGGATCGCCTACAATGAGCAGTTCTTC,CASTLAGIAYNEQFF
TRBJ1-2,-,TRBV2,-,TGTGCCAGTTCCCCCAGGGAAAAGTATGGCTACACCTTC,CASSPREKYGYTF
TRBJ2-5,few,TRBV7-9,-,TGTGCCAGCAGTCCTCGGGGGCCAAACCAAGAGACCCAGTACTTC,CASSPRGPNQETQYF
TRBJ2-3,-,TRBV6-1,TRBD1,TGTGCCAGCAGCACCCCGGGACAGGGGGCCTCCTTGCTATGGACGCAGTATTTT,CASSTPGQGASLLWTQYF
TRBJ2-5,-,TRBV28,-,TGTGCCAGTCTCTTGGGGGGAAAAGCGGAGACCCAGTACTTC,CASLLGGKAETQYF
TRBJ2-1,once,TRBV12-3/TRBV12-4,TRBD2,TGTGCCAGCGGGACTAGCGGGGGGACCGATGAGCAGTTCTTC,CASGTSGGTDEQFF
TRBJ2-1,-,TRBV11-2,-,TGTGCCAGCAGCATAACCGGGGTTTACAATGAGCAGTTCTTC,CASSITGVYNEQFF
TRBJ2-3,-,TRBV6-1,TRBD2,TGTGCCAGCAGTCCCCTAGCGGGGCAGGCTTTTTTGGATACGCAGTATTTT,CASSPLAGQAFLDTQYF
TRBJ2-4,-,TRBV7-8,-,TGTGCCAGCAGCCGGATGCCGGGGCTAGGAGCCAAAAACATTCAGTACTTC,CASSRMPGLGAKNIQYF
TRBJ2-7,once,TRBV4-3,-,TGCGCCAGCAGCCAAGCACAAACCTGCGAGCAGTACTTC,CASSQAQTCEQYF
TRBJ2-7,many,TRBV7-2,-,TGTGCCAGCAGCTTAGGAAGACACCTATACGAGCAGTACTTC,CASSLGRHLYEQYF
TRBJ2-7,-,TRBV20-1,-,TGCAGTGCTAGAGCAGGCTCAGGGACCTACGAGCAGTACTTC,CSARAGSGTYEQYF
TRBJ2-1,many,TRBV6-6,TRBD1,TGTGCCAGCAGCGCCGACAGGGGGAATGAGCAGTTCTTC,CASSADRGNEQFF
TRBJ1-2,-,TRBV5-1,TRBD1,TGCGCCAGCAGCTTGGCCGGACAGGGCGCTTGGGGCTACACCTTC,CASSLAGQGAWGYTF
TRBJ1-4,-,TRBV9,-,TGTGCCAGCAGCCTCAGGGTCTCCGGTGAAAAACTGTTTTTT,CASSLRVSGEKLFF
TRBJ2-1,-,TRBV28,-,TGTGCCAGCGTACTGAGCGGCTACAATGAGCAGTTCTTC,CASVLSGYNEQFF
TRBJ1-2,-,TRBV21-1,-,TGTGCCAGCAGCAGACAGTTAGGGACAACTCCTAACTATGGCTACACCTTC,CASSRQLGTTPNYGYTF
TRBJ2-1,-,TRBV5-1,TRBD2,TGCGCCAGCAGCTTACTAGCGGGGGTTACGAATGAGCAGTTCTTC,CASSLLAGVTNEQFF
TRBJ2-1,many,TRBV4-3,TRBD2,TGCGCCAGCAGCCAAGATCGCGGGGGCTCCTACAATGAGCAGTTCTTC,CASSQDRGGSYNEQFF
TRBJ1-2,few,TRBV11-1,-,TGTGCCAGCAGCTTCCTGTCTAACTATGGCTACACCTTC,CASSFLSNYGYTF
TRBJ1-4,few,TRBV12-3/TRBV12-4,TRBD1,TGTGCCAGCAGGCACAGGGGGTATAGTGAAAAACTGTTTTTT,CASRHRGYSEKLFF
TRBJ2-3,many,TRBV20-1,-,TGCAGTGCTAGAACTCAAGCAGATACGCAGTATTTT,CSARTQADTQYF
TRBJ1-1,many,TRBV3-1,-,TGTGCCAGCAGTAAAGAGGGCGGGGTTGCTTTCTTT,CASSKEGGVAFF
TRBJ1-5,-,TRBV12-3/TRBV12-4,TRBD1,TGTGCCAGCAGGCGAGACCAGGGGGCTGGGGATCAGCCCCAGCATTTT,CASRRDQGAGDQPQHF
TRBJ2-1,-,TRBV29-1,TRBD2,TGCAGCGTTGGGACTAGCGGGTGGGCCGGGTCCTACAATGAGCAGTTCTTC,CSVGTSGWAGSYNEQFF
TRBJ2-2,-,TRBV21-1,-,TGTGCCAGCAGCAAAGCTCCCCCTAATAGCGGGGACTACGCCGGGGAGCTGTTTTTT,CASSKAPPNSGDYAGELFF
TRBJ2-1,-,TRBV3-1,TRBD1,TGTGCCAGCAGCCAAAATACGGACAGGGCATCTGGCAATGAGCAGTTCTTC,CASSQNTDRASGNEQFF